The present TCR beta chain was sequenced within a study of shared clonotypes between healthy human individuals. A word on this clone: The target antigen is unknown.

V lost 2 bases to trimming and J lost 0 bases, with 8 bases between them. This CDR3 is 14 amino acids long. Germline CDR1 is WSHSY and CDR2 is SAAADI. Terminally differentiated effector memory CD45RA+ cells were excluded by CCR7 positive selection of CD45RO-negative cells. Study-wide results and caveats: Only blood samples were collected, and tissue repertoires likely differ.

The repertoire was sequenced with immunoSEQ multiplex PCR; TCRdb's copy has only in-frame clones and lacks some. The top ten hold 0.85% to 1.3% of the sample, which has millions of clones, roughly 95% seen once. This rearrangement joins TRBV10-2 to TRBJ2-7; D not certain. This TCR was sampled from a man between 18 and 35 years old in good health. The sequenced sample consisted of naive CD8+ T cells sorted from blood. CDR3 amino acids: CASSEVGSSYEQYF. As DNA, the CDR3 is TGCGCCAGCAGTGAGGTCGGCAGCTCCTACGAGCAGTACTTC.